The sequence of this T cell receptor (beta chain) was determined in a study of T cells in Graves' hyperthyroidism and ophthalmopathy. About the study: The authors collected peripheral blood at initial diagnosis, before any treatment.

V dropped 5 bases and J dropped 4 bases, with 17 bases sitting between them. Looked up from germline, CDR1 is SGHDN and CDR2 is FVKESK. The CDR3 spans 16 residues. No ophthalmopathy progression within 18 months constituted stable Graves' hyperthyroidism. The study enrolled patients aged 18 to 65 with newly diagnosed hyperthyroidism of under 2 months' duration. Template material for amplifying TCR beta CDR3 regions consisted of RNA transcripts. The HTBI primer set served for first-round RT-PCR of the TCR CDR3. One entry per CDR3 protein, called by TCRdb with MiXCR from the multiplex PCR reads. This table has just under 750,000 distinct CDR3 sequences, roughly 32% appearing once.

The chain has TRBV14 and TRBJ2-2; a weak D match, TRBD2 (6 bases). The sequence came from a middle-aged woman with Graves' hyperthyroidism. The sample comprised blood. In DNA form, the CDR3 reads TGTGCCAGCAGCAGCCGACTAGATTTTTCCACCGGGGAGCTGTTTTTT. It translates to CASSSRLDFSTGELFF.